The subject of this entry is one T cell receptor beta chain. The data belong to a study of blood T cell repertoires in COVID-19. Background on the study: The United States, Italy and Spain supplied acute and convalescent COVID-19 samples.

Enrolment of Seattle patients took place during active infection, and they were followed longitudinally. Data came from immunoSEQ multiplex PCR; TCRdb stores just in-frame clones and leaves some out. The table lists 300,000 or so clones, approximately 90% of them singletons. Looked up from germline, CDR1 is MDHEN and CDR2 is SYDVKM. V gave up 1 base and J gave up 6 bases, with 12 bases separating them. CDR3 size: 14 residues. Specimen: peripheral blood. V gene TRBV28 combines with J gene TRBJ1-2; D ambiguous. This TCR came from a woman in her twenties or thirties with COVID-19, enrolled during active disease. The CDR3 loop is CASSLSGRINGYTF. CDR3 coding DNA: TGTGCCAGCAGTTTATCAGGCAGGATAAATGGCTACACCTTC.